This T cell receptor (beta chain) was found in a study of tumour-infiltrating T cells in Burkitt lymphoma. Across the study: Repertoire clonality predicted overall and progression-free survival.

Trimming at V came to 4 bases and at J to 3 bases, leaving 2 bases not matched to a gene. CDR1 and CDR2 (germline): SNHLY, FYNNEI. The CDR3 has 13 amino acids. Measured with immunoSEQ multiplex PCR; TCRdb has only the in-frame clones, and not every one. The sample carries 12,000 to 15,000 clones, 30% recorded once. The source of this sequence is a human donor with diffuse large B-cell lymphoma. The rearrangement links TRBV2 to TRBJ1-2; 7 positions agree with TRBD1. Sequenced material: tumor tissue. CDR3: CASSVDRDYGYTF. CDR3 DNA: TGTGCCAGCAGTGTTGACAGGGACTATGGCTACACCTTC. Combining the CDR3 with reference TRBV2 and TRBJ1-2 gives the whole variable domain EPEVTQTPSHQVTQMGQEVILRCVPISNHLYFYWYRQILGQKVEFLVSFYNNEISEKSEIFDDQFSVERPDGSNFTLKIRSTKLEDSAMYFCASSVDRDYGYTFGSGTRLTVV.